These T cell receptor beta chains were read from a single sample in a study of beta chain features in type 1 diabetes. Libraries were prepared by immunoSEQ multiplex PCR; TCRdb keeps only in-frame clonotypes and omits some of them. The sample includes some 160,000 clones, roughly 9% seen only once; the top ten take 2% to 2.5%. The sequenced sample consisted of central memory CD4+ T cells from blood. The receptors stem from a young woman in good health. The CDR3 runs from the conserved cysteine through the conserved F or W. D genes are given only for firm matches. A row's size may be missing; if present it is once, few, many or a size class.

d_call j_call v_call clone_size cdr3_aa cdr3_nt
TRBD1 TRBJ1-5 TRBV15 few CATSRETGGQPQHF TGTGCCACCAGCAGAGAGACAGGGGGGCAGCCCCAGCATTTT
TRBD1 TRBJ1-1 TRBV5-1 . CASSEGTGTTEAFF TGCGCCAGCAGCGAAGGGACAGGGACCACTGAAGCTTTCTTT
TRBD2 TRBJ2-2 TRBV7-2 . CASSLWMRGYTGELFF TGTGCCAGCAGCTTATGGATGCGGGGGTACACCGGGGAGCTGTTTTTT
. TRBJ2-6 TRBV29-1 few CSALSGANVLTF TGCAGCGCCCTCTCTGGGGCCAACGTCCTGACTTTC
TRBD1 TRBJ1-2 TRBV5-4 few CASSLVVGQGAYTF TGTGCCAGCAGCTTGGTGGTAGGGCAGGGGGCCTACACCTTC
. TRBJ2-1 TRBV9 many CASSVEQVAYNEQFF TGTGCCAGCAGCGTAGAACAGGTGGCCTACAATGAGCAGTTCTTC
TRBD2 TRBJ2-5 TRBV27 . CASTPSGGGGQTQYF TGTGCCAGCACCCCCTCGGGCGGGGGAGGTCAGACCCAGTACTTC
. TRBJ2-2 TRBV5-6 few CASSVTLNTGELFF TGTGCCAGCAGCGTTACATTGAACACCGGGGAGCTGTTTTTT
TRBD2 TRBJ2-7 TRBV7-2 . CASSLALAGVEQYF TGTGCCAGCAGCTTAGCTCTAGCGGGAGTCGAGCAGTACTTC
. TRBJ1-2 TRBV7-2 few CASSLVGYGYTF TGTGCCAGCAGCTTAGTCGGGTATGGCTACACCTTC
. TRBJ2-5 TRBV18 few CASSPDQRETQYF TGTGCCAGCTCACCAGACCAGCGAGAGACCCAGTACTTC
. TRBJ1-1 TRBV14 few CASSQLVDTEAFF TGTGCCAGCAGCCAACTTGTCGACACTGAAGCTTTCTTT
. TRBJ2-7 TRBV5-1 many CASRKSEGNYEQYF TGCGCCAGCAGAAAGTCGGAGGGGAACTACGAGCAGTACTTC
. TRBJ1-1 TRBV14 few CASSQANRAKGGAFF TGTGCCAGCAGCCAAGCAAACAGAGCAAAAGGTGGAGCTTTCTTT
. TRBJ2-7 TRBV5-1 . CASSFQGSTHEQYF TGCGCCAGCAGCTTTCAGGGATCAACCCACGAGCAGTACTTC
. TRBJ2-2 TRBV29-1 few CSAGQLNTGELFF TGCAGCGCGGGACAACTGAACACCGGGGAGCTGTTTTTT
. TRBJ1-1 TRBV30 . CAWTPDRIGASEAFF TGTGCCTGGACTCCGGACCGGATAGGGGCGTCTGAAGCTTTCTTT
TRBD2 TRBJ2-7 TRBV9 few CASSGGTSGSSSYF TGTGCCAGCAGCGGAGGGACTAGCGGGTCCTCCTCTTACTTC
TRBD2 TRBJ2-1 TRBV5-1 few CASNDPGLVGNEQFF TGCGCCAGCAACGACCCGGGACTAGTGGGGAACGAGCAGTTCTTC
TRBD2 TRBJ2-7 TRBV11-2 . CASSRTSGRPYEQYF TGTGCCAGCAGTCGGACTAGCGGGCGCCCCTACGAGCAGTACTTC
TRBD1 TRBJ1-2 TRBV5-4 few CASSWGRDSYGYTF TGTGCCAGCAGCTGGGGAAGGGACAGCTATGGCTACACCTTC
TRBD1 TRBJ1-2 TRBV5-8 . CASSLGDRGSYGYTF TGTGCCAGCAGCTTGGGGGACAGAGGAAGCTATGGCTACACCTTC
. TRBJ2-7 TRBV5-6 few CASRRWVLSSYEQYF TGTGCCAGCAGGAGGTGGGTTCTAAGCTCCTACGAGCAGTACTTC
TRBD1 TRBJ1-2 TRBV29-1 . CSAGWDREAYTF TGCAGCGCTGGCTGGGACAGGGAGGCCTACACCTTC
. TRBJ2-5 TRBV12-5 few CASGRGELQETQYF TGTGCTAGTGGAAGGGGCGAGCTCCAAGAGACCCAGTACTTC
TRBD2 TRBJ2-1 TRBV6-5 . CASSYKTGGRNEQFF TGTGCCAGCAGTTACAAAACGGGAGGGAGAAATGAGCAGTTCTTC
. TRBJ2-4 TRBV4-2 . CASSQDTGAKNIQYF TGTGCCAGCAGCCAAGATACGGGGGCCAAAAACATTCAGTACTTC
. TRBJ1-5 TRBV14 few CASSLRSTRGTKQPQHF TGTGCCAGCAGCCTTCGATCCACCCGGGGGACCAAGCAGCCCCAGCATTTT
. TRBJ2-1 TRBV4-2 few CASSPPYNEQFF TGTGCCAGCAGCCCTCCTTACAATGAGCAGTTCTTC
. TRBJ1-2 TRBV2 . CAGGRDYGYTF TGTGCCGGAGGGAGGGACTATGGCTACACCTTC
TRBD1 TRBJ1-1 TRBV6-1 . CASSYSPTTGKAFF TGTGCCAGCAGTTATAGCCCCACGACAGGGAAAGCTTTCTTT
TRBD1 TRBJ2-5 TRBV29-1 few CSAEGTGEETQYF TGCAGCGCGGAAGGGACAGGGGAAGAGACCCAGTACTTC
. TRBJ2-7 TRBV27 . CASSPRQSYYEQYF TGTGCCAGCAGTCCCCGACAGTCTTACTACGAGCAGTACTTC
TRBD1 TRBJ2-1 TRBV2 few CASSMGQGGNNEQFF TGTGCCAGCAGTATGGGACAGGGGGGGAACAATGAGCAGTTCTTC
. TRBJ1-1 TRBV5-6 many CASSLAGGLVTEAFF TGTGCCAGCAGCTTGGCGGGGGGGCTGGTCACTGAAGCTTTCTTT
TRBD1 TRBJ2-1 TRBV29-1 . CSARPPGQVNEQFF TGCAGCGCCCGCCCTCCGGGACAGGTCAATGAGCAGTTCTTC
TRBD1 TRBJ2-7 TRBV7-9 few CASSFGTGISSYEQYF TGTGCCAGCAGCTTCGGGACAGGGATTAGCTCCTACGAGCAGTACTTC
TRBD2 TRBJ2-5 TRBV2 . CASKNAGGETQYF TGTGCCAGCAAAAACGCGGGGGGGGAGACCCAGTACTTC
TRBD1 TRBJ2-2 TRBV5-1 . CASSPGQGVGELFF TGCGCCAGCAGCCCAGGACAGGGGGTCGGGGAGCTGTTTTTT
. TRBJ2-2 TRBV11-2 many CASSPSGRGGTGELFF TGTGCCAGCAGCCCCTCGGGGCGGGGTGGCACCGGGGAGCTGTTTTTT
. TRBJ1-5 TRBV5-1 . CASSPGRGSVEPQHF TGCGCCAGCAGCCCGGGCAGGGGCTCGGTCGAGCCCCAGCATTTT
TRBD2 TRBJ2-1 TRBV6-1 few CASSSGLAGVEQFF TGTGCCAGCAGCTCCGGACTAGCGGGAGTTGAGCAGTTCTTC
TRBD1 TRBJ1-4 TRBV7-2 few CASSQGQGRKEKLFF TGTGCCAGCAGCCAAGGACAGGGAAGAAAGGAAAAACTGTTTTTT
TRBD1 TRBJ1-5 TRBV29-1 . CSVGGGSGSNQPQHF TGCAGCGTCGGAGGGGGCTCGGGGAGCAATCAGCCCCAGCATTTT